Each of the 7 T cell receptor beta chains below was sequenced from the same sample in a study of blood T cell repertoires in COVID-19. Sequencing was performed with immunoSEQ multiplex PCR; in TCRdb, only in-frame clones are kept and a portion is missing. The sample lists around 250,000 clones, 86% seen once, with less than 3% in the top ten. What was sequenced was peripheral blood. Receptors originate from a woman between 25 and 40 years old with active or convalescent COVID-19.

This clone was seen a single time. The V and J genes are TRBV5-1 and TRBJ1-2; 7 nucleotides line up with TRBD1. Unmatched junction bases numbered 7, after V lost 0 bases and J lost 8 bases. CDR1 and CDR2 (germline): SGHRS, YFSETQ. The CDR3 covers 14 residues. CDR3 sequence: CASSLGQGLRGYTF. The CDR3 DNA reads TGCGCCAGCAGCTTGGGACAGGGCTTGAGGGGCTACACCTTC.

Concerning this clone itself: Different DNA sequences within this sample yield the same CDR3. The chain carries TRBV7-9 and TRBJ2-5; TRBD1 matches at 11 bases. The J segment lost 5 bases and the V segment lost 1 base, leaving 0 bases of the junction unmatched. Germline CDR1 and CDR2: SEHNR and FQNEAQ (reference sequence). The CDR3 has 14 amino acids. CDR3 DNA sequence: TGTGCCAGCAGCTTAGGGACAGGGGGCGAGACCCAGTACTTC. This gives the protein CASSLGTGGETQYF.

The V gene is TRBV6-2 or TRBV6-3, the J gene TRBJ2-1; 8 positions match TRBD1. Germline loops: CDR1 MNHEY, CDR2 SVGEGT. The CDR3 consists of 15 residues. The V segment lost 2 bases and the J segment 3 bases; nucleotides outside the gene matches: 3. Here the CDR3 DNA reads TGTGCCAGCAGTTACATCACAGGGGGCTACAATGAGCAGTTCTTC. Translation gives CASSYITGGYNEQFF.

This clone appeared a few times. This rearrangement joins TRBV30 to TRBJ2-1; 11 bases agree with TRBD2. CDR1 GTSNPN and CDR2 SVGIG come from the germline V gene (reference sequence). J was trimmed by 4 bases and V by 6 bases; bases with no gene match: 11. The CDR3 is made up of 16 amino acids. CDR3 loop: CACRVSGGAVYNEQFF. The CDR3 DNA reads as TGTGCCTGCCGGGTTAGCGGGGGGGCGGTTTACAATGAGCAGTTCTTC.

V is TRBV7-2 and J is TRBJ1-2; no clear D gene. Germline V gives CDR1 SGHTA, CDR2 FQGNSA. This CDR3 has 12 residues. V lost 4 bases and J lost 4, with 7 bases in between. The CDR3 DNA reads TGTGCCAGCAGCTCGTACTCCTATGGCTACACCTTC. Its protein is CASSSYSYGYTF.

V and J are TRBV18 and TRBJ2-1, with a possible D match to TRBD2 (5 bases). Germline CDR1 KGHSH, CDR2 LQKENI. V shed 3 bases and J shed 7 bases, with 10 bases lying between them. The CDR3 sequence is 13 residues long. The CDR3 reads CASSPPGWNEQFF. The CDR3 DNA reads TGTGCCAGCTCACCCCCGGGGTGGAATGAGCAGTTCTTC.

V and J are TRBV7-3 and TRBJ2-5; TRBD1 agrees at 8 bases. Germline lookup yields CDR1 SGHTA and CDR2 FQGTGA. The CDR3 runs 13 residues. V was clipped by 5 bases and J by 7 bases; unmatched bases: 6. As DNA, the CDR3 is TGTGCCAGCAGCCCCGGGACAGGTTCGACCCAGTACTTC. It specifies CASSPGTGSTQYF.